This TCR beta chain emerged from a study of T cell responses to AZD1222 COVID-19 vaccine. Data came from immunoSEQ multiplex PCR; TCRdb stores just in-frame clones and leaves some out. The sample consists of under 300,000 clones, 85% to 95% of them appearing once. This clone has more than one count but fewer than ten. The CDR3 has 15 residues. CDR1 and CDR2 (germline): SGHAT, FQNNGV. V shed 5 bases and J 6 bases; nucleotides not matched to a gene: 12. This clonotype was obtained from an adult in good health. The chain has TRBV11-2 and TRBJ2-7; the match to TRBD1 covers 8 bases. Sequences were derived from peripheral blood, sampled on day 0 of AZD1222 vaccination. In DNA form, the CDR3 reads TGTGCCAGCAGCCCCATCAGGGGGCGGTCGCCCGAGCAGTACTTC. It codes for CASSPIRGRSPEQYF.